One sample yielded the 15 T cell receptor beta chains listed below, sequenced in a study of blood T cell repertoires in COVID-19. Data came from immunoSEQ multiplex PCR; TCRdb stores just in-frame clones and leaves some out. The sample records fewer than 700,000 clones, roughly nine tenths being singletons. Sequencing input: peripheral blood. The receptors come from a woman aged 45-60 years with COVID-19, enrolled during active disease.

The count of this clone is one. The V and J genes are TRBV9 and TRBJ1-6; D is unresolved. CDR1 is SGDLS, CDR2 YYNGEE, per germline. The CDR3 has 16 amino acids. Trimming cost V 3 bases and J 0 bases, with 10 bases left between them. The chain's CDR3 is CASSGGGSSYNSPLHF. CDR3 DNA sequence: TGTGCCAGCAGCGGGGGAGGTAGCTCCTATAATTCACCCCTCCACTTT.

As DNA, the CDR3 is TGTGCCAGCAGCCCCGGGGACTATAGCAATCAGCCCCAGCATTTT. It specifies CASSPGDYSNQPQHF. The rearrangement joins TRBV7-2 to TRBJ1-5; D is perhaps TRBD1 (5 bases). Per the germline V gene, CDR1 is SGHTA and CDR2 is FQGNSA. V lost 5 bases and J lost 0, with 11 bases in between. The CDR3 spans 15 residues. Using reference TRBV7-2 and TRBJ1-5 for the parts outside the CDR3, the full variable domain is GAGVSQSPSNKVTEKGKDVELRCDPISGHTALYWYRQSLGQGLEFLIYFQGNSAPDKSGLPSDRFSAERTGGSVSTLTIQRTQQEDSAVYLCASSPGDYSNQPQHFGDGTRLSIL.

Remarks on this clone: This same CDR3 is encoded by further DNA sequences in the sample. CDR3 in DNA: TGTGCCAGCTCACCAAGGGACATCTCTGGAAACACCATATATTTT. This sequence encodes CASSPRDISGNTIYF. The genes are TRBV18 and TRBJ1-3; possibly TRBD1 for D (6 bases). This CDR3 contains 15 residues. V lost 2 bases to trimming and J lost 0 bases, with 8 bases between them. CDR1 is KGHSH and CDR2 is LQKENI in the germline V gene.

The chain links TRBV9 to TRBJ2-3; TRBD1 might be the D (6 bases). The germline gives CDR1 SGDLS, CDR2 YYNGEE. The V gene lost 1 base and the J gene lost 0 bases, with 12 bases spanning the gap. The CDR3 extends over 16 amino acids. The CDR3 sequence is CASSVLGTLSTDTQYF. The CDR3 region has the DNA TGTGCCAGCAGCGTACTCGGGACACTCAGCACAGATACGCAGTATTTT. The full variable domain, rest sourced from reference TRBV9 and TRBJ2-3, is DSGVTQTPKHLITATGQRVTLRCSPRSGDLSVYWYQQSLDQGLQFLIQYYNGEERAKGNILERFSAQQFPDLHSELNLSSLELGDSALYFCASSVLGTLSTDTQYFGPGTRLTVL.

This rearrangement joins TRBV5-1 to TRBJ2-2; 7 bases fit TRBD1. Germline V gene sequence: CDR1 SGHRS, CDR2 YFSETQ. Trimming at V came to 0 bases and at J to 0 bases, leaving 2 bases not matched to a gene. The CDR3 contains 16 residues. Written as DNA, the CDR3 is TGCGCCAGCAGCTTGGAGGGGGCTCCGAACACCGGGGAGCTGTTTTTT. It translates to CASSLEGAPNTGELFF.

The chain has TRBV19 and TRBJ1-5; D call uncertain. Germline V gene lookup returns CDR1 LNHDA and CDR2 SQIVND (reference sequence). CDR3 length: 13 amino acids. V was pared by 5 bases and J by 7 bases, with 12 bases between. Here the CDR3 reads CASSPPTQQPQHF. In DNA, the CDR3 is TGTGCCAGTAGTCCCCCGACACAACAGCCCCAGCATTTT.

This sequence joins TRBV6-5 and TRBJ1-5; no firm D call. CDR1 MNHEY and CDR2 SVGAGI come from the germline V gene. The V end was cut by 8 bases, the J end by 0 bases, with 11 bases between. This CDR3 is built from 14 residues. CDR3 amino acids: CASAKDYSNQPQHF. The DNA for the CDR3 is TGTGCCAGCGCTAAAGATTATAGCAATCAGCCCCAGCATTTT.

The CDR3 DNA follows: TGCGCCAGCAGTACAGGGTCGGCTGGAAACACCATATATTTT. Translating it yields CASSTGSAGNTIYF. V usage is TRBV10-2 and J usage is TRBJ1-3; TRBD1 might be the D (6 bases). V lost 5 bases to trimming and J lost 2 bases, with 10 bases between them. CDR1 and CDR2 from the germline V gene are WSHSY and SAAADI. The CDR3 has 14 amino acids.

V is TRBV7-9 and J is TRBJ1-2; the D is unclear. V was shortened by 1 base and J by 8 bases, with 11 bases between the two germline ends. Germline V gene sequence: CDR1 SEHNR, CDR2 FQNEAQ (reference sequence). This CDR3 contains 13 residues. CDR3 bases: TGTGCCAGCAGCTTAGGATACCCTCGGGGCTACACCTTC. Its protein is CASSLGYPRGYTF.

In this sample, this clone turned up once. The CDR3 DNA reads TGTGCCAGCAGTTTTTCACAGGGCCCTTCACCCCTCCACTTT. This gives the protein CASSFSQGPSPLHF. The chain has TRBV6-5 and TRBJ1-6; tentatively, D is TRBD1 (6 bases). Germline CDR1 is MNHEY and CDR2 is SVGAGI. V dropped 4 bases and J dropped 9 bases, with 13 bases sitting between them. This CDR3 spans 14 amino acids.

The chain has TRBV5-6 and TRBJ2-2; D is ambiguous. The CDR3 has 16 residues. Germline V gives CDR1 SGHDT, CDR2 YYEEEE. Trimming removed 4 bases from V and 1 base from J, with 14 bases in between. In DNA, the CDR3 is TGTGCCAGCAGCATGGACGTAACTGTGAACACCGGGGAGCTGTTTTTT. It specifies CASSMDVTVNTGELFF.

To note about this clone: In the same sample, other DNA sequences code for this CDR3. The CDR3 here is CASSIDRGSYNEQFF. The DNA of the CDR3 is TGTGCCAGTAGTATAGACAGGGGGTCCTACAATGAGCAGTTCTTC. This rearrangement joins TRBV19 to TRBJ2-1; 7 bases match TRBD1. Germline assignment: CDR1 LNHDA and CDR2 SQIVND (reference sequence). After removal of 0 bases from V and 1 base from J, the junction contained 0 bases not matched to a gene. The CDR3 has 15 amino acids.

The chain recombines TRBV11-2 with TRBJ1-1; 7 bases line up with TRBD1. Looked up from germline, CDR1 is SGHAT and CDR2 is FQNNGV. With V trimmed by 5 bases and J by 7 bases, 10 bases remained unmatched. The CDR3 covers 14 residues. CDR3 bases: TGTGCCAGCAGCGCGACGACGGGACAGATTGAAGCTTTCTTT. The encoded protein is CASSATTGQIEAFF.

The chain is built from TRBV24-1 and TRBJ2-3; 10 bases align to TRBD2. The CDR3 length is 15 residues. Germline loops: CDR1 KGHDR, CDR2 SFDVKD. V shed 9 bases, J shed 4 bases, and the junction held 9 bases outside the gene matches. The CDR3 is CATERGGYQPDTQYF. CDR3 DNA: TGTGCCACCGAGCGGGGGGGCTATCAGCCAGATACGCAGTATTTT.

The gene calls are TRBV6-4 and TRBJ1-2, with 8 positions matching TRBD1. The CDR3 consists of 14 residues. Germline values: CDR1 MRHNA, CDR2 SNTAGT. J lost 11 bases, V lost 2 bases, and 10 bases had no gene match. The CDR3 sequence: CASSDSGTGFGYTF. The CDR3 DNA follows: TGTGCCAGCAGTGACAGCGGGACAGGATTCGGATACACCTTC.